This TCR beta chain was retrieved from a study of cytomegalovirus exposure and HLA in healthy donors. The PCR ran on 60 Vbeta and 13 Jbeta primers. Data came from immunoSEQ multiplex PCR; TCRdb stores just in-frame clones and leaves some out. This table has about 170,000 clones, just over 75% appearing once. The CDR3 runs 14 residues. The V gene's germline CDR1 is MNHEY and CDR2 SMNVEV (reference sequence). V dropped 2 bases and J dropped 1 base, with 8 bases sitting between them. This clone was detected once. The sample taken for sequencing was PBMCs. This sequence was found in a woman aged 30 to 39 in good health and CMV-seropositive. The chain combines TRBV27 with TRBJ2-5; D unresolved. The CDR3 spells CASSLSWAQETQYF. For the CDR3, the DNA is TGTGCCAGCAGTTTAAGCTGGGCCCAAGAGACCCAGTACTTC.